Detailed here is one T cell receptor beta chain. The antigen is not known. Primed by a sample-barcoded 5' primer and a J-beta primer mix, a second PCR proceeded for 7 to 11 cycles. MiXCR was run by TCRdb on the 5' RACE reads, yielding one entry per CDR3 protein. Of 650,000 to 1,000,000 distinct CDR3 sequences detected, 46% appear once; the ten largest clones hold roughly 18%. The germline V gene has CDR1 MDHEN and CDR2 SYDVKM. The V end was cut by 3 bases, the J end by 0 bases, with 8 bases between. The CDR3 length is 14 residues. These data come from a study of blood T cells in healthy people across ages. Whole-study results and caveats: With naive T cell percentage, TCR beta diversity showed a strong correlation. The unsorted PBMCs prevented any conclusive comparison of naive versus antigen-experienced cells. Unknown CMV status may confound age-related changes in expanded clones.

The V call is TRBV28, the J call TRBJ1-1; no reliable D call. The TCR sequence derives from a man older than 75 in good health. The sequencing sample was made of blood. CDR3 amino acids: CASSFQNMNTEAFF. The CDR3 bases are TGTGCCAGCAGTTTCCAGAACATGAACACTGAAGCTTTCTTT.